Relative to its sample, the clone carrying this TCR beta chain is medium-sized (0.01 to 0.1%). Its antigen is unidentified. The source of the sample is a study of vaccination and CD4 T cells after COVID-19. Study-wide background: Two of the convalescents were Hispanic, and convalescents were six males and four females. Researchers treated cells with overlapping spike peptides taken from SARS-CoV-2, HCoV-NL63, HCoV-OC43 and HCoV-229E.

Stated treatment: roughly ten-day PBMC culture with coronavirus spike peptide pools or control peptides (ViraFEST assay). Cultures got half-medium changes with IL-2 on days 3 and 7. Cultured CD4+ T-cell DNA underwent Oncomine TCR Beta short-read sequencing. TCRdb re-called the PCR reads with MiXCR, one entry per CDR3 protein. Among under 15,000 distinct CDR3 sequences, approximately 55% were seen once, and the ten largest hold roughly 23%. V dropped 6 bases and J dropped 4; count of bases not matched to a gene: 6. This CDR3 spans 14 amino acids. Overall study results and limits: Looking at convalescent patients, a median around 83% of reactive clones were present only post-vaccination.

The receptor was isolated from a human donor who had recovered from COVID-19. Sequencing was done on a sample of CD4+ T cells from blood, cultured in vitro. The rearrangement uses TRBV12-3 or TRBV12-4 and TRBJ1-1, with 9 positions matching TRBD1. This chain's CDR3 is CASRPSGQGTEAFF. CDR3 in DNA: TGTGCCAGCAGGCCGTCGGGACAGGGCACTGAAGCTTTCTTT.